The following is a T cell receptor beta chain sequence with its context. Its antigen specificity is not known. This sample was taken from a study of T cells expressing NK-cell markers (dated by TCRdb to 2020 to 2022). With regard to the full study: Three sorted T-cell subsets (CD3+CD56+NKG2C+, CD3+CD56+NKG2C- and CD3+CD56-NKG2C+) from seven to nine donors had their TCR beta-chain repertoires profiled. Sequencing of the libraries produced 2 x 150 bp reads on Illumina HiSeq 2000/2500, MiSeq or NextSeq. The study sequenced eight donors, all healthy volunteers chosen at random: three men and five women. Among the eight sequenced donors, seven were HCMV-seropositive and one was HCMV-seronegative.

The CDR3 holds 15 amino acids from the cysteine to the phenylalanine. Only the protein sequence is given. The germline V gene specifies SGHDT as CDR1 and YYEEEE as CDR2. Summary of the overall study and its limitations: Those dominant clonotypes were again the most abundant among CD3+CD56-NKG2C+ cells in a few donors, at about 28.3-60.1%. It remained unclear whether the expanded NKG2C-expressing T cell clones were specific for HCMV antigens. In five to seven donors, the dominant CD3+CD56+NKG2C+ clonotypes were among the top 10 CD8+ clonotypes and accounted for 1.0-7.0% of CD8+ T cells.

The sequencer listed for this sample is Illumina HiSeq 2000. TCR beta cDNA libraries were prepared using 5'RACE template switching, which introduced a universal primer site and unique molecular identifiers. Synthesis of cDNA was primed from the TCR beta constant segment and was followed by two consecutive PCR amplification steps. From the authors' description of their analysis: MIGEC handled demultiplexing of the reads and grouping by UMI, while MiTCR was used to assemble and quantify clonotypes. To remove erroneous sequences, TCR cDNA sequences were retained only when supported by two or more reads. The tcR package was used for downstream repertoire analysis, with clonotypes matched between fractions based on CDR3 nucleotide sequence plus V segment. VDJmatch was used to annotate antigen specificity against VDJdb, with one amino acid substitution in CDR3 permitted. Each entry corresponds to one CDR3 protein sequence from reads that TCRdb reprocessed, and DNA is not given. These V and J calls originate from TCRdb's pipeline instead of the authors' own analysis. The sample's clone listing holds 550,000 to 600,000 distinct CDR3 sequences. Approximately 3.5% of the sample is taken by the ten largest.

To determine HCMV serostatus, a commercial ELISA kit was used to detect HCMV-specific IgG in serum. Ficoll density gradient centrifugation was used to isolate peripheral blood mononuclear cells from blood. This sequence originates from a man between 18 and 35 years old in good health. Donor details come from another sample of the same person, matched by shared clones. The rearrangement joined TRBV5-6 to TRBJ2-1; no DNA is available, so the TRBD2 call from TCRdb remains unchecked. The sequencing sample was made of blood T cells: a sorted CD56 or NKG2C T cell subset, CD4+ or CD8+ T cells, or bulk PBMC T cells (not recorded which). The CDR3 in this case is CASSLGARFYGEQFF.